The following is a TCR beta chain sequence with its context. Its antigen remains unidentified. PCR employed 60 Vbeta and 13 Jbeta primers. The assay was immunoSEQ multiplex PCR, and TCRdb's table has in-frame clones only and misses some. The data contain 180,000 or so clones, more than 60% of them singletons. The CDR3 length is 14 residues. V gave up 5 bases and J gave up 7 bases; unmatched junction bases: 11. CDR1 and CDR2 from the germline V gene are GTSNPN and SVGIG (reference sequence). These data originate in a study of cytomegalovirus exposure and HLA in healthy donors. Study outcomes and limitations: In an earlier analysis, about 90% or about 30%: the productive usage of most TCR beta V segments. Sequencing probably produced one cluster of sequence variants that were highly shared. Cytomegalovirus-associated status was assigned to 164 TCR beta chains.

This sequence originates from a woman in her forties in good health and CMV-seropositive. The chain uses TRBV30 and TRBJ1-1, with 9 bases that match TRBD1. Source material: PBMCs. Here the CDR3 DNA reads TGTGCCTGGCACCGAGGGACAGGGACCGATGAAGCTTTCTTT. Translated: CAWHRGTGTDEAFF.